The 21 T cell receptor beta chains presented below share a single source sample, sequenced in a study of T-cell reconstitution after alpha-beta-depleted transplantation in children. As it was prepared, the TCRbeta library received unique molecular identifiers. TCRdb re-called the PCR reads through MiXCR, storing one row per CDR3 protein. The sample shows approximately 500,000 distinct CDR3 sequences, over 20% of them seen only once. The sample was PBMCs, taken before TCRalphabeta/CD19-depleted stem cell transplant. The source of these receptors is a boy in the first two years of life with Wiskott-Aldrich syndrome, due to receive a stem cell transplant.

This clonotype was counted ten times or more. The chain is built from TRBV24-1 and TRBJ2-3, with 11 bases identical to TRBD1. The ends lost 5 bases at V and 4 bases at J; junction bases unmatched: 4. Germline-derived CDR1 and CDR2 are KGHDR and SFDVKD. The CDR3 sequence is 15 residues long. DNA for the CDR3: TGTGCCACCAGTGGAGGGACAGGGGGATCAGATACGCAGTATTTT. Its protein product is CATSGGTGGSDTQYF.

This clonotype was detected once. In DNA, the CDR3 is TGCGCCAGCAGTGAGTCCCTAGCGGCAACAGATACGCAGTATTTT. It specifies CASSESLAATDTQYF. The V gene is TRBV10-1, the J gene TRBJ2-3; the match to TRBD2 covers 7 bases. Germline V lookup: CDR1 WNHNN, CDR2 SYGVQD (reference sequence). This CDR3 is built from 15 residues. V shed 0 bases, J shed 3 bases, and the junction held 3 bases outside the gene matches.

This clonotype was counted only a few times. V usage is TRBV24-1 and J usage is TRBJ1-1; D ambiguous. Germline V lookup: CDR1 KGHDR, CDR2 SFDVKD. Trimming took off 7 bases at V and 7 bases at J, with 6 bases between the two ends. The CDR3 covers 10 residues. The CDR3 DNA follows: TGTGCCACCAGACACCTTGAAGCTTTCTTT. Protein: CATRHLEAFF.

A few counts support this clonotype. The chain couples TRBV29-1 to TRBJ2-5; D is possibly TRBD2 (6 bases). Germline V gene data show CDR1 as SQVTM and CDR2 as ANQGSEA. The CDR3 totals 10 residues. Deletions cut 7 bases from V and 3 bases from J, with 6 bases between. The CDR3 DNA sequence: TGCAGCGGGGGGGAAGAGACCCAGTACTTC. Amino acid sequence: CSGGEETQYF.

The chain's CDR3 is CASSFLRTGLNTEAFF. CDR3 DNA: TGTGCCAGCAGTTTCCTACGGACAGGGTTGAACACTGAAGCTTTCTTT. This rearrangement joins TRBV27 to TRBJ1-1; 8 nucleotides match TRBD1. Germline V gene data show CDR1 as MNHEY and CDR2 as SMNVEV (reference sequence). J was trimmed by 0 bases and V by 3 bases; bases with no gene match: 6. CDR3 length: 16 residues.

V usage is TRBV7-2 and J usage is TRBJ2-1; D not certain. Germline V gives CDR1 SGHTA, CDR2 FQGNSA. The CDR3 spans 15 residues. V was clipped by 2 bases and J by 0 bases, with 8 bases between them. The CDR3 is CASSLSPISYNEQFF. CDR3 DNA sequence: TGTGCCAGCAGCTTATCACCTATCTCCTACAATGAGCAGTTCTTC.

The chain uses TRBV28 and TRBJ2-7, with 10 nucleotides matching TRBD1. Unmatched junction bases numbered 13, after V lost 10 bases and J lost 4 bases. Germline CDR1 is MDHEN and CDR2 is SYDVKM. This CDR3 has 15 amino acids. CDR3 DNA: TGTGCCACCATGGTCCAGACAGGGGGCAGGTACGAGCAGTACTTC. Protein: CATMVQTGGRYEQYF. Full variable domain (remainder filled in from reference TRBV28 and TRBJ2-7): DVKVTQSSRYLVKRTGEKVFLECVQDMDHENMFWYRQDPGLGLRLIYFSYDVKMKEKGDIPEGYSVSREKKERFSLILESASTNQTSMYLCATMVQTGGRYEQYFGPGTRLTVT.

The V gene is TRBV5-1, the J gene TRBJ2-1; no clear D gene. V lost 4 bases and J 5 bases, leaving 10 bases between the germline ends. Germline V gene sequence: CDR1 SGHRS, CDR2 YFSETQ. This CDR3 region has 13 residues. CDR3 protein: CASSADPHNEQFF. CDR3 bases: TGCGCCAGCAGCGCCGACCCCCACAATGAGCAGTTCTTC.

J is TRBJ2-7 and V is TRBV20-1; D is unclear. Germline CDR1 is DFQATT and CDR2 is SNEGSKA (reference sequence). The CDR3 extends over 12 amino acids. The V end lost 3 bases, the J end lost 0 bases, and 6 bases lay between the germline ends. CDR3 residues: CSASQSSYEQYF. CDR3 nucleotide sequence: TGCAGTGCTAGTCAGTCCTCCTACGAGCAGTACTTC.

The CDR3 region is CASSPAILTADNSPLHF. The CDR3 coding sequence is TGCGCCAGCAGCCCCGCAATCCTGACAGCAGATAATTCACCCCTCCACTTT. This chain links TRBV5-1 with TRBJ1-6, with D possibly matching TRBD1 (5 bases). V shed 4 bases and J shed 5 bases, with 19 bases lying between them. The CDR3 is 17 residues long. Germline values: CDR1 SGHRS, CDR2 YFSETQ.

V and J are TRBV20-1 and TRBJ1-2, with D possibly TRBD1 on 6 matching bases. Trimming removed 6 bases at V and 4 bases at J, with 21 bases between. The germline V gene has CDR1 DFQATT and CDR2 SNEGSKA (reference sequence). CDR3 size: 15 residues. The CDR3 region is CSARQRGRGGYGYTF. Here the CDR3 DNA reads TGCAGTGCCCGACAGCGGGGCAGGGGCGGCTATGGCTACACCTTC.

The rearrangement uses TRBV7-2 and TRBJ2-1; TRBD2 matches at 10 bases. The CDR3 is 15 residues long. Germline V lookup: CDR1 SGHTA, CDR2 FQGNSA. V trimming: 5 bases; J trimming: 10 bases; junction bases outside the gene matches: 11. For the CDR3, the DNA is TGTGCCAGCAGCCTCTATTCTAGCGGGAGCCGGGAGCAGTTCTTC. The encoded protein is CASSLYSSGSREQFF. The full variable domain, in which reference TRBV7-2 and TRBJ2-1 provide the parts outside the CDR3, is GAGVSQSPSNKVTEKGKDVELRCDPISGHTALYWYRQSLGQGLEFLIYFQGNSAPDKSGLPSDRFSAERTGGSVSTLTIQRTQQEDSAVYLCASSLYSSGSREQFFGPGTRLTVL.

The chain couples TRBV2 to TRBJ2-3; no clear D gene. There are 11 residues in the CDR3. Germline loops: CDR1 SNHLY, CDR2 FYNNEI. Trimming took off 4 bases at V and 4 bases at J, with 3 bases between the two ends. DNA for the CDR3: TGTGCCAGCAGTGTTTCAGATACGCAGTATTTT. This translates into CASSVSDTQYF.

The V call is TRBV6-1, the J call TRBJ2-5; D unclear. The V end was cut by 6 bases, the J end by 5 bases, with 13 bases between. This CDR3 spans 13 amino acids. CDR1 and CDR2 from the germline V gene are MNHNS and SASEGT. Here the CDR3 DNA reads TGTGCCAGCAGCCCCGGGTCGCGGGAGACCCAGTACTTC. Translating it yields CASSPGSRETQYF.

The chain joins TRBV10-2 to TRBJ1-1; TRBD1 matches 9 bases. Germline trimming cut 4 bases from V and 5 bases from J; bases unmatched to any gene: 5. CDR1 is WSHSY, CDR2 SAAADI, per germline. There are 14 residues in the CDR3. The CDR3 is CASSAQGARTEAFF. The CDR3 DNA is TGCGCCAGCAGTGCACAGGGGGCGCGAACTGAAGCTTTCTTT.

This rearrangement joins TRBV20-1 to TRBJ2-7; 8 bases map to TRBD1. This CDR3 has 14 amino acids. CDR1 and CDR2 from the germline V gene are DFQATT and SNEGSKA (reference sequence). Trimming cost V 6 bases and J 4 bases; bases outside gene matches: 11. In DNA, the CDR3 is TGCAGTGCGGACGGACAGGGAGACTCGTACGAGCAGTACTTC. Amino acid sequence: CSADGQGDSYEQYF.

In this sample, this clonotype turned up a few times. This rearrangement joins TRBV5-1 to TRBJ1-1; 9 nucleotides agree with TRBD1. J gave up 5 bases and V 1 base, and 9 bases lay outside the gene matches. Germline V gene data show CDR1 as SGHRS and CDR2 as YFSETQ. CDR3 length: 16 residues. This chain's CDR3 is CASSLIGTGLGTEAFF. The CDR3 nucleotides are TGCGCCAGCAGCTTGATTGGGACAGGGCTAGGTACTGAAGCTTTCTTT.

J is TRBJ2-5 and V is TRBV20-1; 8 positions match TRBD2. V trimming: 1 base; J trimming: 5 bases; junction bases outside the gene matches: 9. The CDR3 covers 15 residues. The germline gives CDR1 DFQATT, CDR2 SNEGSKA (reference sequence). The CDR3 sequence: CSARGGAGARETQYF. The CDR3 DNA reads as TGCAGTGCTAGAGGGGGAGCGGGAGCCCGGGAGACCCAGTACTTC.

This clonotype was seen a few times. The V and J genes are TRBV5-6 and TRBJ1-6, with TRBD1 matching 10 bases. The germline CDR1 and CDR2 sequences are SGHDT and YYEEEE. V was clipped by 0 bases and J by 10 bases; unmatched bases: 7. CDR3 length: 16 amino acids. This CDR3 is CASSLVSGTGDSPLHF. The CDR3 DNA reads TGTGCCAGCAGCTTGGTTAGCGGGACAGGGGACTCACCCCTCCACTTT.

The chain is built from TRBV4-2 and TRBJ2-2; D unclear. The germline CDR1 and CDR2 sequences are LGHNA and YNFKEQ. V was clipped by 1 base and J by 6 bases, with 9 bases between them. The CDR3 extends over 14 amino acids. In DNA, the CDR3 is TGTGCCAGCAGCCAAGCGGGTAGTCCCGGGGAGCTGTTTTTT. Protein sequence: CASSQAGSPGELFF.

There are a few counts of this clonotype. The chain joins TRBV20-1 to TRBJ2-2; the match to TRBD2 covers 8 bases. The germline V gene has CDR1 DFQATT and CDR2 SNEGSKA (reference sequence). With 3 bases clipped from V and 6 bases from J, the junction kept 3 bases outside the gene matches. The CDR3 is made up of 13 amino acids. DNA of the CDR3: TGCAGTGCTAGTGGACTAGCAGCCGGGGAGCTGTTTTTT. Translated, it gives CSASGLAAGELFF.